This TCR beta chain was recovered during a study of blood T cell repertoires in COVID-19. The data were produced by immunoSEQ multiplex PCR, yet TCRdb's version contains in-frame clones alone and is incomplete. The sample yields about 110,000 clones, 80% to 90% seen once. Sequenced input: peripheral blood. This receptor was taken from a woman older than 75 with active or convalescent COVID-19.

In DNA, the CDR3 is TGTGCCAGCAGTGAAAACGGACAAATGGGTTCCTACGAGCAGTACTTC. This encodes CASSENGQMGSYEQYF. This chain connects TRBV6-1 to TRBJ2-7; TRBD1 might be the D (5 bases). V lost 2 bases, J lost 1 base, and 15 bases lay in between. The CDR3 contains 16 residues. Germline V gives CDR1 MNHNS, CDR2 SASEGT.